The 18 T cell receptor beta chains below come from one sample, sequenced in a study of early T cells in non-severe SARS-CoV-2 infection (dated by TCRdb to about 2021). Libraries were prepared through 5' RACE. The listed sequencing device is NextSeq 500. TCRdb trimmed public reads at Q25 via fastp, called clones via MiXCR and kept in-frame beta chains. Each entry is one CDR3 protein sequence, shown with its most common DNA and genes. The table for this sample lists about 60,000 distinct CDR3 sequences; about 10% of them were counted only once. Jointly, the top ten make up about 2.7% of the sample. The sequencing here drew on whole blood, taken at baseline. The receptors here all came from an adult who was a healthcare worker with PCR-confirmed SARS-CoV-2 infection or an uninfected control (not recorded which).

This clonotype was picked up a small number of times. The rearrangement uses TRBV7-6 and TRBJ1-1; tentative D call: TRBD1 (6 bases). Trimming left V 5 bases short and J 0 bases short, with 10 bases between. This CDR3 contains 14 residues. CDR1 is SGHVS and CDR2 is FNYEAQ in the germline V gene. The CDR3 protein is CASSLRGLNTEAFF. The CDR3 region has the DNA TGTGCCAGCAGCCTTCGGGGGCTGAACACTGAAGCTTTCTTT.

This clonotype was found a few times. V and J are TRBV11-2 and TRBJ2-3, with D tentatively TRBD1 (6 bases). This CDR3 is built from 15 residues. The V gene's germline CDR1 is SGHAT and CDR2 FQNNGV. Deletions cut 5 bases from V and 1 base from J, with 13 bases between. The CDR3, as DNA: TGTGCCAGCAGCCGATACAGGGATGGCACAGATACGCAGTATTTT. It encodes CASSRYRDGTDTQYF. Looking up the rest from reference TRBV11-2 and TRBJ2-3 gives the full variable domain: EAGVAQSPRYKIIEKRQSVAFWCNPISGHATLYWYQQILGQGPKLLIQFQNNGVVDDSQLPKDRFSAERLKGVDSTLKIQPAKLEDSAVYLCASSRYRDGTDTQYFGPGTRLTVL.

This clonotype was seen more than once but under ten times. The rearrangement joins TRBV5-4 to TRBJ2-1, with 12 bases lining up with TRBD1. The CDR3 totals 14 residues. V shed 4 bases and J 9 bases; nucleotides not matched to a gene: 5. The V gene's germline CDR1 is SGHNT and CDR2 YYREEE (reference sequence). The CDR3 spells CASSRDRGPSEQFF. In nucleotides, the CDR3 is TGTGCCAGCAGCAGGGACAGGGGGCCAAGTGAGCAGTTCTTC. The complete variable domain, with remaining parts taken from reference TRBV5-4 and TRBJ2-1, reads ETGVTQSPTHLIKTRGQQVTLRCSSQSGHNTVSWYQQALGQGPQFIFQYYREEENGRGNFPPRFSGLQFPNYSSELNVNALELDDSALYLCASSRDRGPSEQFFGPGTRLTVL.

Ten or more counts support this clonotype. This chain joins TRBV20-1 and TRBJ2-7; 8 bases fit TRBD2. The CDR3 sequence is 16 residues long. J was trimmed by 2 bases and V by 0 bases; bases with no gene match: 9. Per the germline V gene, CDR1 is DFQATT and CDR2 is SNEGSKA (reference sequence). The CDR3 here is CSARDHAGGTPYEQYF. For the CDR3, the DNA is TGCAGTGCTAGAGACCATGCGGGAGGAACCCCCTACGAGCAGTACTTC.

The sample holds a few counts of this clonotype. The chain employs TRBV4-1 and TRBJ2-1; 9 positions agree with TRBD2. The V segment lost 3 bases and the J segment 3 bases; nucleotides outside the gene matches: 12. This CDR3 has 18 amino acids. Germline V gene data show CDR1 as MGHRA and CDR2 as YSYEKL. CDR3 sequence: CASSQMPGLAYDYNEQFF. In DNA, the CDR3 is TGCGCCAGCAGCCAGATGCCGGGACTAGCTTATGACTACAATGAGCAGTTCTTC.

Here the CDR3 reads CSANDLGQGVGAFF. CDR3 bases: TGCAGTGCTAATGACCTAGGACAGGGGGTAGGAGCTTTCTTT. The J gene is TRBJ1-1, the V gene TRBV20-1; TRBD1 agrees at 10 bases. CDR1 and CDR2 from the germline V gene are DFQATT and SNEGSKA (reference sequence). The CDR3 runs 14 residues. The junction had 12 bases not matched to a gene; V was cut back by 4 bases and J by 10 bases.

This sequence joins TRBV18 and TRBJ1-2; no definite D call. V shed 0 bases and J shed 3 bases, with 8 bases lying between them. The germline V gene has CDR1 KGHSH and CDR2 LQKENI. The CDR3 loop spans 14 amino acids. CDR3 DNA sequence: TGTGCCAGCTCACCACCCCTGGCTGACTATGGCTACACCTTC. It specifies CASSPPLADYGYTF.

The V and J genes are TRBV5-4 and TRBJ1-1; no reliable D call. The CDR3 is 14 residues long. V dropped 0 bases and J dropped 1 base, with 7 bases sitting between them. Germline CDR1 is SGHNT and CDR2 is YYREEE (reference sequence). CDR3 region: CASSLDGRNTEAFF. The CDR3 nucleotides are TGTGCCAGCAGCTTGGACGGGAGGAACACTGAAGCTTTCTTT.

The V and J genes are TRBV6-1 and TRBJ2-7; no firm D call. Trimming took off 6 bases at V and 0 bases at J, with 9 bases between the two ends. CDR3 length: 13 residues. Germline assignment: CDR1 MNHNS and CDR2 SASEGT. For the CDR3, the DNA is TGTGCCAGCAGAATGTTCTTCTCCTACGAGCAGTACTTC. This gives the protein CASRMFFSYEQYF.

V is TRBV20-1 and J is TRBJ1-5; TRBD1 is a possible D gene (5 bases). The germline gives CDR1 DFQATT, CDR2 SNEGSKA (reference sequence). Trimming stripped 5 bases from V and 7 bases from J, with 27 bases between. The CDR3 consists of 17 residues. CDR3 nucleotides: TGCAGTGCTTTGATAGGACCCGCCTTAGGGGCGCGCCAGCCCCAGCATTTT. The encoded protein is CSALIGPALGARQPQHF.

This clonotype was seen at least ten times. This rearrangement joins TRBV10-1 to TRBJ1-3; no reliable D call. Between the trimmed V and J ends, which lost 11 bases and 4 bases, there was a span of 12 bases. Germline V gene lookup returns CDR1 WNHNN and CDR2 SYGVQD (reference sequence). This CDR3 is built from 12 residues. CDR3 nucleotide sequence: TGCGCCTCGGCGGTGAGGGGAAACACCATATATTTT. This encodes CASAVRGNTIYF.

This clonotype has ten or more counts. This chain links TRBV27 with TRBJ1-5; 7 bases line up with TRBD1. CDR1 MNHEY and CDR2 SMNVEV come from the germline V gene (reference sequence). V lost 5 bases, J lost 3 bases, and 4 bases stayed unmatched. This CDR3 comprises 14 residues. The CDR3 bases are TGTGCCAGCAGTCCACAGGGGAACAATCAGCCCCAGCATTTT. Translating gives CASSPQGNNQPQHF.

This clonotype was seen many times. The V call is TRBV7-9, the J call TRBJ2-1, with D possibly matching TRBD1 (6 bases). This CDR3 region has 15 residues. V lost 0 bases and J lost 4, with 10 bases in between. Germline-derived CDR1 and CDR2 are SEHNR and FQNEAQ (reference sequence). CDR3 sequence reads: CASSLAQGYYNEQFF. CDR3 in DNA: TGTGCCAGCAGCTTAGCCCAGGGGTATTACAATGAGCAGTTCTTC.

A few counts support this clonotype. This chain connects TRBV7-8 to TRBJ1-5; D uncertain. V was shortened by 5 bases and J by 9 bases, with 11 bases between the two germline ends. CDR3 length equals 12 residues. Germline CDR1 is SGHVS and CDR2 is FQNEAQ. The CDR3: CASSHPNSPQHF. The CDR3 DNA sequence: TGTGCCAGCAGCCACCCAAATTCGCCCCAGCATTTT.

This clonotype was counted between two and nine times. The CDR3, as DNA: TGTGCCAGCAGCTCGGTCTCTGGGGCCAACGTCCTGACTTTC. The encoded protein is CASSSVSGANVLTF. The rearrangement links TRBV4-2 to TRBJ2-6, with D unclear. This CDR3 has 14 amino acids. Trimming removed 5 bases at V and 0 bases at J, with 5 bases between. The germline V gene encodes CDR1 LGHNA and CDR2 YNFKEQ.

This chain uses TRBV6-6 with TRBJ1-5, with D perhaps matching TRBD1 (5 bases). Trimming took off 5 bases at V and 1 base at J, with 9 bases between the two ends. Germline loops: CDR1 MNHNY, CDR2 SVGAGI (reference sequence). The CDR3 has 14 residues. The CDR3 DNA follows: TGTGCCAGCAGTATCGGGGGGAGCAATCAGCCCCAGCATTTT. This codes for CASSIGGSNQPQHF.

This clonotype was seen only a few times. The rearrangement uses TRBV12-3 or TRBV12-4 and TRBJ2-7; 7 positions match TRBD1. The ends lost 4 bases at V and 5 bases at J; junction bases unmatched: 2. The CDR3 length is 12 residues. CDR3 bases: TGTGCCAGCAGTTGGGACAGCGACGAGCAGTACTTC. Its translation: CASSWDSDEQYF.

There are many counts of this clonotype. The CDR3 bases are TGTGCCAGCAAGCTATATGGCTACACCTTC. As protein: CASKLYGYTF. The rearrangement links TRBV6-1 to TRBJ1-2; no definite D call. The CDR3 extends over 10 amino acids. Trimming cost V 7 bases and J 5 bases, with 5 bases left between them. Per the germline V gene, CDR1 is MNHNS and CDR2 is SASEGT.